These T cell receptor beta chains were read from a single sample in a study of blood T cell repertoires in COVID-19. Sequenced by immunoSEQ multiplex PCR; TCRdb stores in-frame clones only, minus some. Of about 20,000 clones in the sample, approximately 90% were seen once. What was sequenced was peripheral blood. These receptors were taken from a human donor with active COVID-19. The donor label of this sample is uncertain. Both conserved end residues are part of each CDR3. A D gene is named only where the DNA matches it firmly. Rows give clone size only sometimes, using once, few, many, or a class for an expanded clone.

>TRBJ2-1|TRBV3-1/TRBV3-2|-|TRBD2
TGTGCCAGCAGCCATCCCTCGGGGGGGAGATGGTTCTTC
CASSHPSGGRWFF
>TRBJ2-7|TRBV29-1|-|-
TGCAGCGTTGGTGGCTCGTCCTACGAGCAGTACTTC
CSVGGSSYEQYF
>TRBJ2-3|TRBV28|-|-
TGTGCCGCGTGGGGCAGGGGATTGGAAGATACGCAGTATTTT
CAAWGRGLEDTQYF
>TRBJ1-1|TRBV11-2|-|-
TGTGCCAGCAGCATCAACACGAACACTGAAGCTTTCTTT
CASSINTNTEAFF
>TRBJ2-7|TRBV11-2|-|-
TGTGCCAGCAGCTTAATCGAACAGGGACCCTACGAGCAGTACTTC
CASSLIEQGPYEQYF
>TRBJ1-2|TRBV2|-|-
TGTGCCAGCAGTGAGACAGGCCTTTATGACTACACCTTC
CASSETGLYDYTF
>TRBJ2-2|TRBV7-9|-|TRBD1
TGTGCCAGCACCGGACAGGTGAACACCGGGGAGCTGTTTTTT
CASTGQVNTGELFF
>TRBJ1-3|TRBV5-1|-|TRBD1
TGCGCCAGCAGCTTGGACCACAGGGGACCTGGAAACACCATATATTTT
CASSLDHRGPGNTIYF
>TRBJ2-1|TRBV11-3|-|TRBD2
TGTGCCAGCGGTAACCTGGGACTAGCGGGAGTAAGTCAGCAGTTCTTC
CASGNLGLAGVSQQFF
>TRBJ1-3|TRBV28|once|-
TGTGCCAGCAATCTTCAGGGGAGAGACACCATATATTTT
CASNLQGRDTIYF
>TRBJ1-2|TRBV24-1|-|TRBD1
TGTGCCACCAACGATACCGGGACAGGGGCTGACGGCTACACCTTC
CATNDTGTGADGYTF
>TRBJ2-7|TRBV4-1|-|TRBD1
TGCGCCAGCAGCCAAGCGACAGGGGGTAACTACGAGCAGTACTTC
CASSQATGGNYEQYF
>TRBJ2-3|TRBV7-9|-|TRBD1
TGTGCCAGCAGCCCCGGACAGGACACAGATACGCAGTATTTT
CASSPGQDTDTQYF
>TRBJ2-4|TRBV6-5|-|TRBD1
TGTGCCAGCAGGACCCGGGACAGGTGGATTCAGTACTTC
CASRTRDRWIQYF
>TRBJ2-7|TRBV3-1/TRBV3-2|-|-
TGTGCCAGCAGCCCGAAAATACAGGGCCTGGGGGAGCAGTACTTC
CASSPKIQGLGEQYF
>TRBJ1-2|TRBV9|-|-
TGTGCCAGCAGCGTAGGTCCAGGGGCCGATGGCTACACCTTC
CASSVGPGADGYTF
>TRBJ2-7|TRBV6-6|few|-
TGTGCCAGCAGTTACAATACTGCCTACGAGCAGTACTTC
CASSYNTAYEQYF
>TRBJ1-6|TRBV28|-|TRBD1
TGTGCCAGCAGTCCGACCAGGGGGCGGAATTCACCCCTCCACTTT
CASSPTRGRNSPLHF
>TRBJ2-2|TRBV15|-|-
TGTGCCACCAGCAGAGCCGTCAGGGTCACCGGGGAGCTGTTTTTT
CATSRAVRVTGELFF
>TRBJ2-3|TRBV7-2|once|-
TGTGCCAGCAGCTTTATAACAGGGTCTAGCACAGATACGCAGTATTTT
CASSFITGSSTDTQYF
>TRBJ1-1|TRBV30|-|TRBD1
TGTGCCTCCCAGGACAGGGGGCGCGGGGAAGCTTTCTTT
CASQDRGRGEAFF
>TRBJ2-7|TRBV18|-|TRBD2
TGTGCCAGCTCACCCAATCAACTAGCGGGAGCTTATGAGCAGTACTTC
CASSPNQLAGAYEQYF
>TRBJ2-2|TRBV27|-|TRBD2
TGTGCCAGCAGCCCCGTGGGTAGCGGGATAAGCGGGGAGCTGTTTTTT
CASSPVGSGISGELFF
>TRBJ1-3|TRBV2|-|-
TGTGCCAGCAGAAGAACCGGGAATTCTGGAAACACCATATATTTT
CASRRTGNSGNTIYF
>TRBJ2-1|TRBV3-1/TRBV3-2|-|TRBD2
TGTGCCAGCTCGAGGGGGACTAGCGGGAGCAATGAGCAGTTCTTC
CASSRGTSGSNEQFF